This T cell receptor (beta chain) is drawn from a study of cytomegalovirus exposure and HLA in healthy donors. Study outcomes and limitations: The study carried out a later analysis of TCR beta sequences. It associated approximately 16,000 of them with specific HLA alleles at a false discovery rate of 0.05. A later analysis appeared to link common viral pathogens to several of the most significant clusters. Presence/absence analyses assumed roughly uniform sequencing depth across donors, which may not hold.

At the time of sampling, donors were nominally healthy, though unrecorded immune exposures were likely. As concerns this clone: No antigen is known for it.

The CDR3 contains 15 residues. CDR1 and CDR2 (germline): SGHNT, YYREEE (reference sequence). The V end was cut by 6 bases, the J end by 4 bases, with 18 bases between. The PCR was carried out with 60 Vbeta primers and 13 Jbeta primers. The table came from immunoSEQ multiplex PCR; TCRdb's copy has only in-frame clones and leaves some out. This sample contains under 200,000 clones. This sequence was found in a man aged 25 to 40 in good health and CMV-seronegative. The chain links TRBV5-4 to TRBJ2-3; D perhaps matches TRBD2 (6 bases). The sequenced sample was PBMCs. The CDR3 sequence: CASNGRTAGADTQYF. The CDR3 nucleotides read TGTGCCAGCAACGGGAGAACCGCAGGCGCAGATACGCAGTATTTT. Looking up the rest from reference TRBV5-4 and TRBJ2-3 gives the full variable domain: ETGVTQSPTHLIKTRGQQVTLRCSSQSGHNTVSWYQQALGQGPQFIFQYYREEENGRGNFPPRFSGLQFPNYSSELNVNALELDDSALYLCASNGRTAGADTQYFGPGTRLTVL.